One T cell receptor (beta chain) is described in this entry. The antigen is not known. Sample treatment: around 19 received Ad26.COV2.S at low or high dose, single or two shots; several received placebo; per-sample allocation not given. After the first vaccine or placebo injection, samples were drawn on day 63. The data are from a study of Ad26.COV2.S vaccination and SARS-CoV-2 variants. Study information: The authors gave Ad26.COV2.S intramuscularly, either once or twice 56 days apart.

Repertoires were generated with immunoSEQ multiplex PCR, while TCRdb's copy carries only in-frame clones and drops some. The table records 400,000 to 450,000 clones, over 75% of them present only once. General study findings and limits: Reported post-vaccination CD8+ and CD4+ T cell responses to spike showed substantial breadth.

The receptor comes from a person aged 18-60 years who received the Ad26.COV2.S COVID-19 vaccine or a placebo. Sample: peripheral blood, taken in a trial of Ad26.COV2.S vaccine versus placebo.

The CDR3 is CASSNPGLVTGELFF. CDR3 nucleotide sequence: TGTGCCAGCAGTAACCCGGGACTAGTGACCGGGGAGCTGTTTTTT. The chain joins TRBV6-2 or TRBV6-3 to TRBJ2-2, with 8 bases that match TRBD2. The V segment lost 5 bases and the J segment 5 bases; nucleotides outside the gene matches: 7. Per the germline V gene, CDR1 is MNHEY and CDR2 is SVGEGT. The CDR3 sequence is 15 residues long.